In its sample, the clone carrying this TCR beta chain was seen a few times. The CDR3 consists of 13 residues. V was clipped by 2 bases and J by 2 bases, with 6 bases between them. Per the germline V gene, CDR1 is MNHGY and CDR2 is SAAAGT. These data are taken from a study of T cells after yellow fever vaccination. At the level of the study: Fractions of limited cellularity were prepared by means of SMART-Seq v4 Ultra Low Input.

TCRdb redid the calling of the 5' RACE reads with MiXCR, one entry per CDR3 protein. The sample lists some 250,000 distinct CDR3 sequences; 6.9% were seen once. This TCR came from a man younger than 40 who received the YFV17D yellow fever vaccine. The rearrangement links TRBV6-8 to TRBJ2-5; D uncertain. The sample in question was CD4+ T cells sorted from PBMCs, obtained 15 days after the yellow fever booster vaccination. The CDR3 DNA is TGTGCCAGCAGTTACGTGCGGCAAGAGACCCAGTACTTC. This codes for CASSYVRQETQYF.